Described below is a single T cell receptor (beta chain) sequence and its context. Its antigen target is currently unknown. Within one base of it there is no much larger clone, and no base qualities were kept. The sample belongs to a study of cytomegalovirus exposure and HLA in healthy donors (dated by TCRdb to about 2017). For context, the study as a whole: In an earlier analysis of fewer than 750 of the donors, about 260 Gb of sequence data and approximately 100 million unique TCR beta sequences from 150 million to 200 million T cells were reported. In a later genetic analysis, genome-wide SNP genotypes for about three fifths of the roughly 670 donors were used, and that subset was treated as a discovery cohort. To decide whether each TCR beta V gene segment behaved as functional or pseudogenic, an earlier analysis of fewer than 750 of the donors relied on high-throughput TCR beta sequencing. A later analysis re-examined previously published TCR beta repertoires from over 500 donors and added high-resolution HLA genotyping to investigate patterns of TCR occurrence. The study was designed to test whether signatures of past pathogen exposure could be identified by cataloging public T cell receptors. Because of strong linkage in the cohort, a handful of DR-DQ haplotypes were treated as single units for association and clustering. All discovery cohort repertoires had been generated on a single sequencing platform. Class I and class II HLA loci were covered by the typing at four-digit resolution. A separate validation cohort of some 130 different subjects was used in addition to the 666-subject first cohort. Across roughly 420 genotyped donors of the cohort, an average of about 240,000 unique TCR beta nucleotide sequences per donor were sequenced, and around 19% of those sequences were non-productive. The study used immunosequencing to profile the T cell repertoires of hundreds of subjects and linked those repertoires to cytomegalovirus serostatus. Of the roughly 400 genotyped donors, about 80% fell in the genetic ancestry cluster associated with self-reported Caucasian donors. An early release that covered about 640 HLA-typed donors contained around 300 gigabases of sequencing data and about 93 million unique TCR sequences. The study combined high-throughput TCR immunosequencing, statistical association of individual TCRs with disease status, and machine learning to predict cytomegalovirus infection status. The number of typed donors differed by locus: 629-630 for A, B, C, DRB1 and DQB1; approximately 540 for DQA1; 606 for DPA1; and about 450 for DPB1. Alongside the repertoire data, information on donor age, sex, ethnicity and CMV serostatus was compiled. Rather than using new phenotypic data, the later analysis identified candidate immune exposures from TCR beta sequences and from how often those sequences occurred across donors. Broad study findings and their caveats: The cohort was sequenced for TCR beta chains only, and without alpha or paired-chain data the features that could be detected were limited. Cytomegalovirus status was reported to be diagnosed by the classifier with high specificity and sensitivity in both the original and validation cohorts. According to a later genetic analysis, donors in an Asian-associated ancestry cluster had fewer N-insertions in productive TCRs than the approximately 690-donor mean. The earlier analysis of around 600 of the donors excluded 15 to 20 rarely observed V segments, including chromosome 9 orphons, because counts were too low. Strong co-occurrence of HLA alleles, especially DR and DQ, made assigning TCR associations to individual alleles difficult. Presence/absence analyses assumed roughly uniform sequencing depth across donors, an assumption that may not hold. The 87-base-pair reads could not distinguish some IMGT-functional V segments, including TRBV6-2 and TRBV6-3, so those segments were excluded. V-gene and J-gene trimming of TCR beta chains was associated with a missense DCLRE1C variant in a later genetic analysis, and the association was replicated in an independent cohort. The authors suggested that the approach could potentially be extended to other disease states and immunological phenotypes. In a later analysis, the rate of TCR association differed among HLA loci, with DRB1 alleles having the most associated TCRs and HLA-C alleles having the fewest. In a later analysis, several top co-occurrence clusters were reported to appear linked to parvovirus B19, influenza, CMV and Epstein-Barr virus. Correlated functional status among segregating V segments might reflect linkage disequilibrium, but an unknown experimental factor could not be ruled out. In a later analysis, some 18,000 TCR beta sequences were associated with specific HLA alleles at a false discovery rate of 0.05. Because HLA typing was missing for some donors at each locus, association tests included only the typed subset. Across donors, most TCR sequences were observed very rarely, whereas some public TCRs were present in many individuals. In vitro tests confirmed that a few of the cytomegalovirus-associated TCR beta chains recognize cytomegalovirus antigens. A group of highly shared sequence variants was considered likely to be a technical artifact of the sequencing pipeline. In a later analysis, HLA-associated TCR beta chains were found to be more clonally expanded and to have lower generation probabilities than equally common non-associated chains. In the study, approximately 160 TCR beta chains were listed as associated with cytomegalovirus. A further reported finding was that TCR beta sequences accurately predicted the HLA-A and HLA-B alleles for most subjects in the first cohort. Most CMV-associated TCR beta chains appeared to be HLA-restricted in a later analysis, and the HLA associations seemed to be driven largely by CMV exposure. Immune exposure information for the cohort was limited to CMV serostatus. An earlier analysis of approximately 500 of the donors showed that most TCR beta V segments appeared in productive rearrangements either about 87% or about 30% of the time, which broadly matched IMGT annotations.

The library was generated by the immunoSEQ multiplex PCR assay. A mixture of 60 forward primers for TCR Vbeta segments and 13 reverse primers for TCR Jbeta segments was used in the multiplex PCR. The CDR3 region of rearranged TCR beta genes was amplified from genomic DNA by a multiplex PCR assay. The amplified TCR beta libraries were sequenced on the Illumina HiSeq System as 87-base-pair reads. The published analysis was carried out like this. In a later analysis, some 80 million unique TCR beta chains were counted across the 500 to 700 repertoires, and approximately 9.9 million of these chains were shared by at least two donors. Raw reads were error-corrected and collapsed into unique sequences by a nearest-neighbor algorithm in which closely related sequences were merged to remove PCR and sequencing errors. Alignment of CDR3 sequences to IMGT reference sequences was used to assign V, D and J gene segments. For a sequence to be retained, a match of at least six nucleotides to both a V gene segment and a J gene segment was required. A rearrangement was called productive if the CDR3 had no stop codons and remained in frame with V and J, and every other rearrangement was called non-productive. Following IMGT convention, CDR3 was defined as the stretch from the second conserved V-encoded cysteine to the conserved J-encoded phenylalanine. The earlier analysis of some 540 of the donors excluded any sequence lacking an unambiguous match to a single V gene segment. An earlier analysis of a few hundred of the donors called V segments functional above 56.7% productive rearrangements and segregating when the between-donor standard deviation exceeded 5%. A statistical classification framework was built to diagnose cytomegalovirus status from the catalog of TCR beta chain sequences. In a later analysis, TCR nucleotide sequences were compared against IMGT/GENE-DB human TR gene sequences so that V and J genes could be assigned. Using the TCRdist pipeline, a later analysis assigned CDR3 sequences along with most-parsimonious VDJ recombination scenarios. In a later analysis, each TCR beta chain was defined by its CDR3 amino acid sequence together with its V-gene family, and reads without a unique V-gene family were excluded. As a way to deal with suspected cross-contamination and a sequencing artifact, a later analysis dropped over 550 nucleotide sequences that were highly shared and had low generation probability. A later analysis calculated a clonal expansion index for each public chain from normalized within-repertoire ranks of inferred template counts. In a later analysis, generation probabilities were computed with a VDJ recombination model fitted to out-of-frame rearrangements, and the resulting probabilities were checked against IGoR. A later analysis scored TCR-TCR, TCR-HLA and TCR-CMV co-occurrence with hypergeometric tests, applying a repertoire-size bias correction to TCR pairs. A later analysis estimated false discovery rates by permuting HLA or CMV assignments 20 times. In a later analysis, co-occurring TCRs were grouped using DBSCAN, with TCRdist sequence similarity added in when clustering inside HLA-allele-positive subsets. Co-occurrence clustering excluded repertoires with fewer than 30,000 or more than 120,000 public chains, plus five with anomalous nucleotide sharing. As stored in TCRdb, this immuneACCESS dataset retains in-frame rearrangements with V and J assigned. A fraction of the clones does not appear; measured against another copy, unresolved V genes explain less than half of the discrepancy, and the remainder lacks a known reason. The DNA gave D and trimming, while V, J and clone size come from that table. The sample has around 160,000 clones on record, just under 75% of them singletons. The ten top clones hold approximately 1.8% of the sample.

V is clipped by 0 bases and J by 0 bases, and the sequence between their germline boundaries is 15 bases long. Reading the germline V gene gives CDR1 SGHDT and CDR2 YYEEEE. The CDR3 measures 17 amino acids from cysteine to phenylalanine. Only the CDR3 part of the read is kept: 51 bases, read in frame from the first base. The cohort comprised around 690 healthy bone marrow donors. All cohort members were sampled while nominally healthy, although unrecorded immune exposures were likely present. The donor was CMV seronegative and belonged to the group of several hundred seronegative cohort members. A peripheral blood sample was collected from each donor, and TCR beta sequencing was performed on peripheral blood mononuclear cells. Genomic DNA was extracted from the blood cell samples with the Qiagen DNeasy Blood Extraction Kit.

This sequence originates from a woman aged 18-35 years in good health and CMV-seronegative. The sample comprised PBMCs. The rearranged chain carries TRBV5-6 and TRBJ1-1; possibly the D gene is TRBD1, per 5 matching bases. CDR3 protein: CASSLVGVSSLNTEAFF. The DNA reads TGTGCCAGCAGCTTGGTAGGGGTTAGTTCATTGAACACTGAAGCTTTCTTT.